This TCR beta chain was observed in a study of blood T cell repertoires in COVID-19. Assay: immunoSEQ multiplex PCR; the TCRdb copy retains only in-frame clones and omits some. The data show around 95,000 clones, 70% to 80% seen once. The CDR3 extends over 16 amino acids. The V end lost 1 base, the J end lost 4 bases, and 14 bases lay between the germline ends. Germline CDR1 reads LGHDT; CDR2 reads YNNKEL (reference sequence). The chain employs TRBV3-1 (or the pseudogene TRBV3-2) and TRBJ1-3; a weak D match, TRBD1 (6 bases). The sequenced sample was peripheral blood. This receptor was identified in a woman in her 70s with acute or convalescent COVID-19. The CDR3: CASSQVPGTHGNTIYF. As DNA, the CDR3 is TGTGCCAGCAGCCAAGTTCCCGGGACACACGGAAACACCATATATTTT.